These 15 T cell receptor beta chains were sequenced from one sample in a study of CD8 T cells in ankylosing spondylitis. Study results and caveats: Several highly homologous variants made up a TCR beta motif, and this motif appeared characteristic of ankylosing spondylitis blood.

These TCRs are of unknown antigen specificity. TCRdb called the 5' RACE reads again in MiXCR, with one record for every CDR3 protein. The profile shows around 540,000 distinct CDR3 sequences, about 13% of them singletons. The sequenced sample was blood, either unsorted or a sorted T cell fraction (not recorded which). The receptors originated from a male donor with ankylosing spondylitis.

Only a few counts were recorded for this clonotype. CDR3 coding DNA: TGTGCCGCCGGGACAGGGAAAGATTCACCCCTCCACTTT. Its protein is CAAGTGKDSPLHF. V gene TRBV10-3 combines with J gene TRBJ1-6; 9 nucleotides line up with TRBD1. The CDR3 spans 13 residues. With 11 bases clipped from V and 8 bases from J, the junction kept 7 bases outside the gene matches. Per germline, CDR1 ENHRY and CDR2 SYGVKD.

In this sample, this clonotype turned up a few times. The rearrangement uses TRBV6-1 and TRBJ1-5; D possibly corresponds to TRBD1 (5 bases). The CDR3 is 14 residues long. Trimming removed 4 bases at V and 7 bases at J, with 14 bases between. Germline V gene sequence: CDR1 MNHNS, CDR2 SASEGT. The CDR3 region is CASSVSGRYQPQHF. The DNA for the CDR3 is TGTGCCAGCAGTGTATCAGGGAGATACCAGCCCCAGCATTTT.

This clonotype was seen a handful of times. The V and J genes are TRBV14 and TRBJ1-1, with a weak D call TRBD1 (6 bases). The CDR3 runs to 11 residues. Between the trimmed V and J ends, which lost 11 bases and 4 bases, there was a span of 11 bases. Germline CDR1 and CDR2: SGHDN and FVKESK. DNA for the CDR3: TGTGCCGCGACAGGAATCACTGAAGCTTTCTTT. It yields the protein CAATGITEAFF.

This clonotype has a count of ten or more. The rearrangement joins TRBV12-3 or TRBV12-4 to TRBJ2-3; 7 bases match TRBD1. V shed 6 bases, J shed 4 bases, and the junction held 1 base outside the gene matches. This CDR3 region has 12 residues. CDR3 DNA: TGTGCCAGCAGAACAGGGGCAGATACGCAGTATTTT. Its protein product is CASRTGADTQYF.

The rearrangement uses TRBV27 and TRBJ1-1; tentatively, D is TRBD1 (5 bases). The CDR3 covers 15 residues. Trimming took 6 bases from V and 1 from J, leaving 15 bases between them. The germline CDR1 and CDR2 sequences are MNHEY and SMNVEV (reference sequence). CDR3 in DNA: TGTGCCAGCAGCCGACGGGGGGGAAGGAACACTGAAGCTTTCTTT. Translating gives CASSRRGGRNTEAFF.

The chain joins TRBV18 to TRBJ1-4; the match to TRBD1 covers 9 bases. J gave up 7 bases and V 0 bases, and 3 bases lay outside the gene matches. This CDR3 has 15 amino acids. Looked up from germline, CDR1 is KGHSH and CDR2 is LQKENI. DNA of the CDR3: TGTGCCAGCTCACCACCGTCGACAGGGGGTGAAAAACTGTTTTTT. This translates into CASSPPSTGGEKLFF. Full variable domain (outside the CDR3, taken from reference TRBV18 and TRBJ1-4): NAGVMQNPRHLVRRRGQEARLRCSPMKGHSHVYWYRQLPEEGLKFMVYLQKENIIDESGMPKERFSAEFPKEGPSILRIQQVVRGDSAAYFCASSPPSTGGEKLFFGSGTQLSVL.

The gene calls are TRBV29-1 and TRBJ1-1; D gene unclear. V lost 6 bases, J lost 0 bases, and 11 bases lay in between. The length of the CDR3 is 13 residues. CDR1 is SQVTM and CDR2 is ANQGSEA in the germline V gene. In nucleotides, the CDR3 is TGCAGCGTCCCGCCCAAGATGAACACTGAAGCTTTCTTT. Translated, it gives CSVPPKMNTEAFF.

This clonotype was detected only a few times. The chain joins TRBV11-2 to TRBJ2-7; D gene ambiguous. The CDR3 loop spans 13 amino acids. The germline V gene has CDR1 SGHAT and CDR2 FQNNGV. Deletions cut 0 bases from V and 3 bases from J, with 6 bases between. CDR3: CASSLEQFYEQYF. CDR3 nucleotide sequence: TGTGCCAGCAGCTTAGAACAGTTCTACGAGCAGTACTTC.

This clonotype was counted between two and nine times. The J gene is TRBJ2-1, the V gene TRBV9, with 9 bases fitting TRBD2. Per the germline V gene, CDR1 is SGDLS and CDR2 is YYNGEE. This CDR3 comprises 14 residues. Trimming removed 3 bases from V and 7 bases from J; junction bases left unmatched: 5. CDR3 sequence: CASSGWLAGNEQFF. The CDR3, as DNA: TGTGCCAGCAGCGGCTGGCTAGCGGGAAATGAGCAGTTCTTC.

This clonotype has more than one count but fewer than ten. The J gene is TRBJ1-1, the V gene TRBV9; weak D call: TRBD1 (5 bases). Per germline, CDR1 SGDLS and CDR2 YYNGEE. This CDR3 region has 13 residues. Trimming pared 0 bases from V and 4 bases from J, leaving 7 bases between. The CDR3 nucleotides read TGTGCCAGCAGCGTAGTAGGGGCCACTGAAGCTTTCTTT. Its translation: CASSVVGATEAFF. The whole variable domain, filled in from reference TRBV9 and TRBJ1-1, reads DSGVTQTPKHLITATGQRVTLRCSPRSGDLSVYWYQQSLDQGLQFLIQYYNGEERAKGNILERFSAQQFPDLHSELNLSSLELGDSALYFCASSVVGATEAFFGQGTRLTVV.

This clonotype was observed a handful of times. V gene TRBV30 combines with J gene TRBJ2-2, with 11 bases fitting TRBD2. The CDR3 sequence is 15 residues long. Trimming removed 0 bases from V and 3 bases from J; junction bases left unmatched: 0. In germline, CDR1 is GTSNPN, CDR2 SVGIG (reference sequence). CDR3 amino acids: CAWSVTSGDTGELFF. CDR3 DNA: TGTGCCTGGAGTGTGACTAGCGGGGACACCGGGGAGCTGTTTTTT.

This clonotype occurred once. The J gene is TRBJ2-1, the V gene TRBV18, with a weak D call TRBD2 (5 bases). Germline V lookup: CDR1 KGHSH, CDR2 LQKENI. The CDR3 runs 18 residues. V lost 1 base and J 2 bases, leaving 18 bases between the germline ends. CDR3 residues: CASSPRKSGRAPYNEQFF. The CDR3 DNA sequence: TGTGCCAGCTCACCACGCAAATCTGGGCGGGCACCCTACAATGAGCAGTTCTTC.

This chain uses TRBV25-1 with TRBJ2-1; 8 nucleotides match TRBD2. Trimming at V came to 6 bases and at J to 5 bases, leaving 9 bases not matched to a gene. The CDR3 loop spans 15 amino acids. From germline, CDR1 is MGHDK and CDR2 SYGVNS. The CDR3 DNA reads TGTGCCAGCAGGAGAACTAGCGGCGTAAACAATGAGCAGTTCTTC. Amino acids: CASRRTSGVNNEQFF.

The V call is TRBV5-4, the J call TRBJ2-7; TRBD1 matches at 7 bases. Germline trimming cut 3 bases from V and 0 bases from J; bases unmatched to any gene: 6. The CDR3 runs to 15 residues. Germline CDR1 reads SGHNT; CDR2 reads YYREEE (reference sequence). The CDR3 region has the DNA TGTGCCAGCAGCTGGGGCCGGGACAGCTCCTACGAGCAGTACGTC. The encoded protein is CASSWGRDSSYEQYV.

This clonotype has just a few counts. As DNA, the CDR3 is TGCAGCGTGGCAAGATTGAACACTGAAGCTTTCTTT. This sequence encodes CSVARLNTEAFF. J is TRBJ1-1 and V is TRBV29-1, with D hard to call. In germline, CDR1 is SQVTM, CDR2 ANQGSEA. V lost 6 bases, J lost 0 bases, and 8 bases lay in between. This CDR3 has 12 amino acids.